These T cell receptor beta chains were read from a single sample in a study of naive and memory T cell subsets. Using its own MiXCR run on the UMI-ligation and nested PCR reads, TCRdb lists one record per CDR3 protein. The sample includes some 40,000 distinct CDR3 sequences, about 11% of them seen just once. The input for sequencing was skin, taken from a tuberculin skin test site. Receptors originate from an adult in good health. Each CDR3 is given with its conserved first and last residue. D genes are given only for firm matches. Only some rows state a clone size, as once, few, many or a class for expanded clones.

>few|.|TRBV20-1|TRBJ2-1
TGCAGTGCTAGAGATTCCACCCACTACAATGAGCAGTTCTTC
CSARDSTHYNEQFF
>many|.|TRBV6-5|TRBJ2-2
TGTGCCAGCAGTTACTCAACAGACTACACCGGGGAGCTGTTTTTT
CASSYSTDYTGELFF
>many|.|TRBV21-1|TRBJ2-1
TGTGCCAGCAGCAAACGTAGGGGTCGAAAAAGACTAGCGGGGTCCTACCCGGGGGAGCAGTTCTTC
CASSKRRGRKRLAGSYPGEQFF
>few|TRBD1|TRBV7-9|TRBJ1-3
TGTGCCAGCAGCATTTATGGACAGGGTTTCTCTGGAAACACCATATATTTT
CASSIYGQGFSGNTIYF
>once|.|TRBV23-1|TRBJ2-6
TGCGTCAGCAGTCAATTCCTACTCCGGGACGGAACCTCTGGGGCCAACGTCCTGACTTTC
CVSSQFLLRDGTSGANVLTF
>.|TRBD2|TRBV30|TRBJ2-1
TGTGCCTGGATACAACCGGGACTAGCGGGAGAAAAGTTCTTC
CAWIQPGLAGEKFF
>medium-sized|.|TRBV11-2|TRBJ2-1
TGTGCCAGCAGCCCGAGGAGCGGAGATTACAATGAGCAGTTCTTC
CASSPRSGDYNEQFF
>few|TRBD1|TRBV12-3/TRBV12-4|TRBJ2-2
TGTGCCAGCAGCCGCTTCGGTCCCGGGACAGGGGCCGGGGAGCTGTTTTTT
CASSRFGPGTGAGELFF
>.|.|TRBV19|TRBJ2-1
TGTGCCAGTAGTGTGACAAGCTACAATGAGCAGTTCTTC
CASSVTSYNEQFF
>.|.|TRBV19|TRBJ2-1
TGTGCCAGTAGTATTTTCGGGCGGGGCTCCTACAATGAGCAGTTCTTC
CASSIFGRGSYNEQFF
>many|.|TRBV18|TRBJ1-2
TGTGCCAGCTCACGCTTTTGGAACTATGGCTACACCTTC
CASSRFWNYGYTF
>many|TRBD1|TRBV30|TRBJ1-1
TGTGCCGGACACAGGGGTGGCACTGAAGCTTTCTTT
CAGHRGGTEAFF
>many|.|TRBV7-9|TRBJ2-7
TGTGCCAGCAGCTCTACGAACAGGGTTGGTCCGTCCTACGAGCAGTACTTC
CASSSTNRVGPSYEQYF
>many|TRBD2|TRBV20-1|TRBJ2-3
TGCAGTGCCGAGCCCGGGGAGGCTAGCGGGAGGACAGATACGCAGTATTTT
CSAEPGEASGRTDTQYF
>.|.|TRBV28|TRBJ2-1
TGTGCCAGCACCTTAAGGGGGGGGGCACGGGACAATGAGCAGTTCTTC
CASTLRGGARDNEQFF
>few|TRBD1|TRBV5-1|TRBJ1-5
TGCGCCAGCAGCTTGGGGACAGGGCTAAATCAGCCCCAGCATTTT
CASSLGTGLNQPQHF
>many|.|TRBV2|TRBJ2-5
TGTGCCAGCAGGGGGCTTATAGAAGAGACCCAGTACTTC
CASRGLIEETQYF
>few|.|TRBV5-4|TRBJ2-1
TGTGCCAGCAGCCACCTGGGACTTTCCCTTAATGAGCAGTTCTTC
CASSHLGLSLNEQFF
>many|TRBD1|TRBV11-2|TRBJ2-5
TGTGCCAGCAGCCGGGGACAGCTTCAAGAGACCCAGTACTTC
CASSRGQLQETQYF
>.|.|TRBV6-6|TRBJ1-5
TGTGCCAGCATCCTTGGGGGCAGCCCCAATCAGCCCCAGCATTTT
CASILGGSPNQPQHF
>many|TRBD1|TRBV11-2|TRBJ2-3
TGTGCCAGCAGCTTAGAGTCAGGGGGCTTTGTCACAGATACGCAGTATTTT
CASSLESGGFVTDTQYF
>many|TRBD1|TRBV29-1|TRBJ1-1
TGCAGCGTCCGAGGGACAGTGAACACTGAAGCTTTCTTT
CSVRGTVNTEAFF
>medium-sized|.|TRBV5-1|TRBJ2-1
TGCGCCAGCAGCTTGTCAAGTTACAATGAGCAGTTCTTC
CASSLSSYNEQFF
>many|TRBD2|TRBV5-6|TRBJ2-1
TGTGCCAGCAGCTTTTATACGGGGGGGCCTCCGGGTGAGCAGTTCTTC
CASSFYTGGPPGEQFF
>many|.|TRBV12-3/TRBV12-4|TRBJ2-5
TGTGCCAGCAGTTTCCGGGGGACCCAGTACTTC
CASSFRGTQYF
>many|.|TRBV28|TRBJ2-7
TGTGCCAGCAGTTTATATTCAGGGGACTACGAGCAGTACTTC
CASSLYSGDYEQYF
>.|TRBD2|TRBV3-1|TRBJ2-4
TGTGCCAGCAGCCAAGGGACTAGCGGGGGGCAAAACATTCAGTACTTC
CASSQGTSGGQNIQYF
>many|.|TRBV4-2|TRBJ2-3
TGTGCCAGCAGCCCGGGAGAATCGGGGGGCCCAGATACGCAGTATTTT
CASSPGESGGPDTQYF
>.|.|TRBV18|TRBJ2-1
TGTGCCAGCTCACCACCCGAAGGAAGGTTAGGTATCGATGAGCAGTTCTTC
CASSPPEGRLGIDEQFF
>many|.|TRBV15|TRBJ2-1
TGTGCCACCAGCAGACCCAGCCTAGGAGTCAATGAGCAGTTCTTC
CATSRPSLGVNEQFF
>.|.|TRBV30|TRBJ1-6
TGTGCCTGGAGTTCGGAGTATTCACCCCTCCACTTT
CAWSSEYSPLHF
>.|.|TRBV5-1|TRBJ2-4
TGCGCCAGCAGCGGGGGAGCCAAAAACATTCAGTACTTC
CASSGGAKNIQYF
>.|TRBD2|TRBV28|TRBJ2-7
TGTGCCAGCAATTCCGGTCTAGCGGGAGTATACGAGCAGTACTTC
CASNSGLAGVYEQYF
>many|.|TRBV28|TRBJ2-4
TGTGCCAGCAGTTTCCAGGGGAGGGCCAAAAACATTCAGTACTTC
CASSFQGRAKNIQYF
>many|.|TRBV28|TRBJ2-4
TGTGCCAGCAGTTTGAATGGAGGGAGGAACATTCAGTACTTC
CASSLNGGRNIQYF
>many|TRBD2|TRBV20-1|TRBJ2-1
TGCAGTGCTAGACCGGGACTAGCGGGAGTGGGGAGCTCCTACAATGAGCAGTTCTTC
CSARPGLAGVGSSYNEQFF
>few|TRBD1|TRBV20-1|TRBJ1-1
TGCAGTGCTTGGGACAGGGGCACTGAAGCTTTCTTT
CSAWDRGTEAFF
>many|.|TRBV15|TRBJ2-3
TGTGCCACCAGCAGAGTGACCGCTAGCACAGATACGCAGTATTTT
CATSRVTASTDTQYF
>many|.|TRBV19|TRBJ1-1
TGTGCCAGTAGTAGGAAGTTAGAGGGGTGGGCTGAAGCTTTCTTT
CASSRKLEGWAEAFF
>many|TRBD2|TRBV12-3/TRBV12-4|TRBJ2-7
TGTGCCAGCAGTTTAGCGCGGCTAGCGGGAGGTAACTACGAGCAGTACTTC
CASSLARLAGGNYEQYF
>medium-sized|TRBD2|TRBV4-2|TRBJ2-3
TGTGCCAGCAGCCAAACCACGACTAGCTCCGGCACAGATACGCAGTATTTT
CASSQTTTSSGTDTQYF
>few|TRBD2|TRBV29-1|TRBJ2-1
TGCAGCGTTGAAGTGCTAGCGGGTGGTGAGCAGTTCTTC
CSVEVLAGGEQFF
>many|TRBD2|TRBV5-4|TRBJ2-5
TGTGCCAGCAGCTTGTTGGGCGGGGGGGCCAAAGAGACCCAGTACTTC
CASSLLGGGAKETQYF
>.|TRBD1|TRBV7-2|TRBJ2-7
TGTGCCAGCAGCTCGGGGACAGGGAGTAACGAGCAGTACTTC
CASSSGTGSNEQYF
>few|.|TRBV20-1|TRBJ1-1
TGCAGTGCTAGAGCGCCTACGGCCTGGGCCACTGAAGCTTTCTTT
CSARAPTAWATEAFF
>many|.|TRBV6-1|TRBJ2-3
TGTGCCAGCAGTGGGACAACAGGCGGAACAGATACGCAGTATTTT
CASSGTTGGTDTQYF
>few|.|TRBV24-1|TRBJ2-3
TGTGCCACCAGTGCGACGGGAGCCACAGATACGCAGTATTTT
CATSATGATDTQYF
>.|.|TRBV19|TRBJ2-4
TGTGCCACCGCGACTATTGCACAGTCGGTAGCCAAAAACATTCAGTACTTC
CATATIAQSVAKNIQYF
>few|.|TRBV5-1|TRBJ2-1
TGCGCCAGCAGGACAGGCCTATCAGGGGATGAGCAGTTCTTC
CASRTGLSGDEQFF
>few|.|TRBV28|TRBJ2-7
TGTGCCAGCAGTTTCCAGGACGAGCAGTACTTC
CASSFQDEQYF
>few|.|TRBV5-6|TRBJ2-7
TGTGCCAGCAGCTTTAGTTCGCTAGTCGGGGTCTTC
CASSFSSLVGVF
>many|.|TRBV25-1|TRBJ2-1
TGTGCCAGCAGTGAACGCACTGACTCCTACAATGAGCAGTTCTTC
CASSERTDSYNEQFF
>.|.|TRBV5-1|TRBJ2-1
TGCGCCACCAGACCGGGACCGGGAACTTTTGAGCAGTTCTTC
CATRPGPGTFEQFF
>medium-sized|TRBD2|TRBV11-3|TRBJ2-3
TGTGCCAGCAGCCGAACCCCGGGACTAGCGACAGATACGCAGTATTTT
CASSRTPGLATDTQYF
>few|TRBD1|TRBV29-1|TRBJ1-5
TGCAGCGTGGGGGGGACAGGTCCTAGCAATCAGCCCCAGCATTTT
CSVGGTGPSNQPQHF
>.|TRBD1|TRBV5-6|TRBJ2-5
TGTGCCAGCAGCTCGGCCGGGACAGGGGCTTTCGAGACCCAGTACTTC
CASSSAGTGAFETQYF
>.|TRBD1|TRBV29-1|TRBJ1-2
TGCAGCGTATCCGGGACAGATGACAACTATGGCTACACCTTC
CSVSGTDDNYGYTF